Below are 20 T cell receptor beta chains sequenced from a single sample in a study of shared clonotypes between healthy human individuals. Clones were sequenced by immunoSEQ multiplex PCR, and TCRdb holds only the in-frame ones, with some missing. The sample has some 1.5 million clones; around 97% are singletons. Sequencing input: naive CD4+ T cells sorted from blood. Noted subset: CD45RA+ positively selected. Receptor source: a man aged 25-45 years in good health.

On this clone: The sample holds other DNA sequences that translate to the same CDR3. CDR3 residues: CASRPGQGFYEQYF. The CDR3 nucleotides read TGTGCCAGCAGGCCGGGACAGGGGTTTTACGAGCAGTACTTC. This chain connects TRBV28 to TRBJ2-7, with 10 bases aligning to TRBD1. The CDR3 contains 14 residues. Germline values: CDR1 MDHEN, CDR2 SYDVKM. The J segment lost 4 bases and the V segment lost 6 bases, leaving 6 bases of the junction unmatched.

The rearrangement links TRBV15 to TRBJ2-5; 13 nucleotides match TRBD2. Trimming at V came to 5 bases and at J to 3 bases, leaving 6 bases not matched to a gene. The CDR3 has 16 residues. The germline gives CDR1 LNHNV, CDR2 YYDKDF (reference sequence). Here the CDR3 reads CATSQGLAGDKETQYF. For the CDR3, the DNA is TGTGCCACCAGCCAAGGACTAGCGGGAGACAAAGAGACCCAGTACTTC.

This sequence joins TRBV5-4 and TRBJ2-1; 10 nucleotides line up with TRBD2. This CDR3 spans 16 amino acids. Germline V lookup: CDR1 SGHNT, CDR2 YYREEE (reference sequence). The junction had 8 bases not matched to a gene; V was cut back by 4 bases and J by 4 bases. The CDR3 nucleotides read TGTGCCAGCAGCAAAAAACTAGCGGGACTTTACAATGAGCAGTTCTTC. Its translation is CASSKKLAGLYNEQFF.

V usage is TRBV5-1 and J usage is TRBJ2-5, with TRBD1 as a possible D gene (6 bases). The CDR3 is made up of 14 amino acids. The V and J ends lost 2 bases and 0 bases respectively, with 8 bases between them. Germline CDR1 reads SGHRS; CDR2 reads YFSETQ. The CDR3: CASSFGQNQETQYF. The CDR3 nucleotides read TGCGCCAGCAGCTTCGGACAGAACCAAGAGACCCAGTACTTC.

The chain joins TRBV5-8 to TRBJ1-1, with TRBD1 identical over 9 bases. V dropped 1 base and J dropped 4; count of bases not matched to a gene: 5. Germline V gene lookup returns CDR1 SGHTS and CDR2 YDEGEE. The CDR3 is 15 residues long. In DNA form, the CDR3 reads TGTGCCAGCAGCTTGCGCCGGACAGGGGCCACTGAAGCTTTCTTT. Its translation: CASSLRRTGATEAFF.

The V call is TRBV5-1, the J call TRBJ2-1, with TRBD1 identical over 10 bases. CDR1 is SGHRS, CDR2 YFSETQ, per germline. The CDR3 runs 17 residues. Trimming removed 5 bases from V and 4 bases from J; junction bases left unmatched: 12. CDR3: CASSREGTGVLYNEQFF. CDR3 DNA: TGCGCCAGCAGTCGAGAAGGGACAGGGGTTTTATACAATGAGCAGTTCTTC.

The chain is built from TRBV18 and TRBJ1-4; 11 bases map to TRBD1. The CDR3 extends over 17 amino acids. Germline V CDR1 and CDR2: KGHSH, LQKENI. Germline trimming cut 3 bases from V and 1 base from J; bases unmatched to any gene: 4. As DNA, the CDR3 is TGTGCCAGCTCACCGGGGACAGGGGGAAGAACTAATGAAAAACTGTTTTTT. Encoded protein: CASSPGTGGRTNEKLFF. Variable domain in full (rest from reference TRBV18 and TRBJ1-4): NAGVMQNPRHLVRRRGQEARLRCSPMKGHSHVYWYRQLPEEGLKFMVYLQKENIIDESGMPKERFSAEFPKEGPSILRIQQVVRGDSAAYFCASSPGTGGRTNEKLFFGSGTQLSVL.

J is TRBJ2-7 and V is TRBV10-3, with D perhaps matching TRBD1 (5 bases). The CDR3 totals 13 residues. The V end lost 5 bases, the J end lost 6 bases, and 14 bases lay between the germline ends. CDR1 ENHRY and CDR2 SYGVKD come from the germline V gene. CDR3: CAISQGVDGEQYF. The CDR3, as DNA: TGTGCCATCAGTCAAGGGGTTGATGGCGAGCAGTACTTC.

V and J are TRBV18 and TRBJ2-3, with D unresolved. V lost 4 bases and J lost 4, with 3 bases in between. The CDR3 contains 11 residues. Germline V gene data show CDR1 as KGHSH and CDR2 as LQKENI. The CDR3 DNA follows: TGTGCCAGCTCACTTTCAGATACGCAGTATTTT. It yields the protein CASSLSDTQYF.

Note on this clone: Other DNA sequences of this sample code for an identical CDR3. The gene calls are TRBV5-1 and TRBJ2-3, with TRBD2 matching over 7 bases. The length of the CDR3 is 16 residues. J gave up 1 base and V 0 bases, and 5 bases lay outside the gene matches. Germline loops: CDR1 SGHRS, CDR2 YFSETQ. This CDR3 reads CASSLGAGAGTDTQYF. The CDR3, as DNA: TGCGCCAGCAGCTTGGGGGCGGGAGCCGGCACAGATACGCAGTATTTT. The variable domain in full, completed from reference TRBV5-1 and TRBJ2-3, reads KAGVTQTPRYLIKTRGQQVTLSCSPISGHRSVSWYQQTPGQGLQFLFEYFSETQRNKGNFPGRFSGRQFSNSRSEMNVSTLELGDSALYLCASSLGAGAGTDTQYFGPGTRLTVL.

The CDR3 nucleotides are TGTGCCAGCAGCAAGTCTACAAGACTCTTCTTC. Residues: CASSKSTRLFF. The V and J genes are TRBV21-1 and TRBJ2-1; the table's D call, TRBD2, has no DNA check behind it. TRBV21-1 is described as a pseudogene. CDR3 size: 11 residues.

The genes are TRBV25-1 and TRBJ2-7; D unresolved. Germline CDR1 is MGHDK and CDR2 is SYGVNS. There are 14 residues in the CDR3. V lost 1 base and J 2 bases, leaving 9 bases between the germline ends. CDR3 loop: CASSEWAAPYEQYF. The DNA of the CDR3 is TGTGCCAGCAGTGAATGGGCGGCCCCCTACGAGCAGTACTTC.

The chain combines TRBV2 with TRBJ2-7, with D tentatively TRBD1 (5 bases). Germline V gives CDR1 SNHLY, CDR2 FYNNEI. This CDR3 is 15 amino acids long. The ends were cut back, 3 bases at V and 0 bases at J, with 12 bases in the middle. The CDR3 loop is CASSDRTKSSYEQYF. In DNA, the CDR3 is TGTGCCAGCAGTGATAGGACAAAGAGCTCCTACGAGCAGTACTTC.

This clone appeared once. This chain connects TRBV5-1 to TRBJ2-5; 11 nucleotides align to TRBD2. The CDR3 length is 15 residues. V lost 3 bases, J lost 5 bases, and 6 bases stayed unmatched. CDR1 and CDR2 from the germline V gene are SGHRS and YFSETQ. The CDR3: CASSSLAGEQETQYF. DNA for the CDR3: TGCGCCAGCAGCTCACTAGCGGGAGAACAGGAGACCCAGTACTTC. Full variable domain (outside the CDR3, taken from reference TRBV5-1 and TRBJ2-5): KAGVTQTPRYLIKTRGQQVTLSCSPISGHRSVSWYQQTPGQGLQFLFEYFSETQRNKGNFPGRFSGRQFSNSRSEMNVSTLELGDSALYLCASSSLAGEQETQYFGPGTRLLVL.

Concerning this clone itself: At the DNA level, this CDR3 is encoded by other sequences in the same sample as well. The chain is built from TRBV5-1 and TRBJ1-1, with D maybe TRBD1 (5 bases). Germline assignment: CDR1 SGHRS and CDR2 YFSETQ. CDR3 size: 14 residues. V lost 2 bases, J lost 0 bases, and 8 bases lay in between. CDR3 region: CASSFGTLNTEAFF. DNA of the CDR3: TGCGCCAGCAGCTTCGGGACTTTGAACACTGAAGCTTTCTTT.

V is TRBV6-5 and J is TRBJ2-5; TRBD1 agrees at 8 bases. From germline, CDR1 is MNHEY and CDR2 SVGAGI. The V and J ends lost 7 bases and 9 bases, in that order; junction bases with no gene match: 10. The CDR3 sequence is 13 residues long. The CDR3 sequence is CASMTGVKRPQYF. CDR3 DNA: TGTGCCAGCATGACAGGGGTTAAGAGACCCCAGTACTTC.

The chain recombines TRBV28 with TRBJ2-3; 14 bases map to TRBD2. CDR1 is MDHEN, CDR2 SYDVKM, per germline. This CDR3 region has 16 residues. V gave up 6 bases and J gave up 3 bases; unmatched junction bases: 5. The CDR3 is CASRGTSGSGTDTQYF. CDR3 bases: TGTGCCAGCAGGGGGACTAGCGGGAGTGGGACAGATACGCAGTATTTT.

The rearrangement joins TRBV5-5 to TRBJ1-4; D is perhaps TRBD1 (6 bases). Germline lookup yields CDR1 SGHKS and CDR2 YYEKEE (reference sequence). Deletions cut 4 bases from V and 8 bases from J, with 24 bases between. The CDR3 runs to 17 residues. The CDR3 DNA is TGTGCCAGCAGCCCTACCCCGGGGGGGGGCGGTCCGGAAAAACTGTTTTTT. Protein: CASSPTPGGGGPEKLFF.

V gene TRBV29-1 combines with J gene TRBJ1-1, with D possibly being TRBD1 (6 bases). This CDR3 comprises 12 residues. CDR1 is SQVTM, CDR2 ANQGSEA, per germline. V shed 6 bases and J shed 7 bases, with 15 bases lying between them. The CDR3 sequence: CSVITGSNEAFF. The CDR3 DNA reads TGCAGCGTCATTACAGGGAGCAATGAAGCTTTCTTT.

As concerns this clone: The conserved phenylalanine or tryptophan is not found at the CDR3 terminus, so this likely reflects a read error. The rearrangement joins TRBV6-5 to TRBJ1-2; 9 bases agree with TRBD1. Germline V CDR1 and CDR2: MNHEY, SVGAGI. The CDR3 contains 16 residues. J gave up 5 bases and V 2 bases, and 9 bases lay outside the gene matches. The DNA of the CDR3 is TGTGCCAGCAGTTACCTAGGGACAGGGCTTGTATATGGCTACACCCTC. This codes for CASSYLGTGLVYGYTL.